These 28 T cell receptor beta chains came from one sample sequenced in a study of T cell responses to AZD1222 COVID-19 vaccine. This table comes from immunoSEQ multiplex PCR, and its TCRdb copy is limited to in-frame clones, with some not included. This sample has about 130,000 clones; around 94% occur once, and the top ten carry approximately 7%. The sequencing used peripheral blood, collected on day 0 of AZD1222 vaccination. The receptors originated from an adult in good health.

CDR3 protein: CASSQVGTVTNYGYTF. The CDR3 nucleotides read TGCGCCAGCAGCCAAGTAGGCACAGTGACAAACTATGGCTACACCTTC. The chain links TRBV4-1 to TRBJ1-2; D is unresolved. The V end lost 1 base, the J end lost 2 bases, and 14 bases lay between the germline ends. Germline lookup yields CDR1 MGHRA and CDR2 YSYEKL. The CDR3 is made up of 16 amino acids.

The chain carries TRBV3-1 (or the pseudogene TRBV3-2) and TRBJ1-4; possibly TRBD1 for D (5 bases). Trimming left V 4 bases short and J 4 bases short, with 10 bases between. The CDR3 spans 14 residues. The germline CDR1 and CDR2 sequences are LGHDT and YNNKEL (reference sequence). This CDR3 is CASSLGRFNEKLFF. CDR3 DNA sequence: TGTGCCAGCAGCCTGGGACGGTTTAATGAAAAACTGTTTTTT.

V usage is TRBV19 and J usage is TRBJ2-1; TRBD2 is a possible D gene (8 bases). Trimming cost V 6 bases and J 10 bases, with 16 bases left between them. Looked up from germline, CDR1 is LNHDA and CDR2 is SQIVND (reference sequence). The CDR3 consists of 13 residues. In DNA, the CDR3 is TGTGCCAGTAGCCAGGGGGAGCGGGAGGAGCAGTTCTTC. Translated: CASSQGEREEQFF.

The chain carries TRBV21-1 and TRBJ2-2; the table calls TRBD1, which could not be checked here. TRBV21-1 is a pseudogene locus. The CDR3 loop spans 17 amino acids. CDR3 bases: TGTGCCAGCAGCAACACCTACAGGGACCGGAACACCGGGGAGCTGTTTTTT. Translating it yields CASSNTYRDRNTGELFF.

The CDR3 bases are TGTGCCAGCAGCGTAGCAGGGAGAGGAGAAAAACTGTTTTTT. As protein: CASSVAGRGEKLFF. This chain uses TRBV9 with TRBJ1-4, with TRBD1 as a possible D gene (5 bases). Trimming took 0 bases from V and 8 from J, leaving 11 bases between them. The length of the CDR3 is 14 residues. Germline V lookup: CDR1 SGDLS, CDR2 YYNGEE.

The chain recombines TRBV7-2 with TRBJ2-7, with D tentatively TRBD2 (6 bases). Trimming left V 3 bases short and J 4 bases short, with 19 bases between. CDR1 is SGHTA, CDR2 FQGNSA, per germline. The CDR3 has 16 amino acids. CDR3 nucleotides: TGTGCCAGCAGCTTGACCCTACTAGCTGGGGATTACGAGCAGTACTTC. This codes for CASSLTLLAGDYEQYF.

This chain links TRBV4-3 with TRBJ1-2, with 10 bases lining up with TRBD1. Germline V CDR1 and CDR2: LGHNA, YSLEER. J was trimmed by 6 bases and V by 0 bases; bases with no gene match: 13. The CDR3 runs to 18 residues. The CDR3 protein is CASSQERQGAVRQHGYTF. CDR3 DNA sequence: TGCGCCAGCAGCCAAGAGCGACAGGGGGCGGTCAGACAGCATGGCTACACCTTC.

This chain links TRBV27 with TRBJ2-3, with 12 bases matching TRBD2. Germline assignment: CDR1 MNHEY and CDR2 SMNVEV (reference sequence). The CDR3 has 17 residues. Losses at the gene ends were 4 bases for V and 1 base for J; bases not matched to a gene: 6. The CDR3: CASSSLAGGPGTDTQYF. CDR3 nucleotide sequence: TGTGCCAGCAGTTCGCTAGCGGGAGGGCCGGGCACAGATACGCAGTATTTT.

The V call is TRBV12-3 or TRBV12-4, the J call TRBJ1-2; 7 nucleotides align to TRBD1. CDR3 size: 12 residues. V was clipped by 6 bases and J by 3 bases; unmatched bases: 1. The CDR3 nucleotides are TGTGCCAGCAGGGGGACAGACTATGGCTACACCTTC. Protein product: CASRGTDYGYTF.

V gene TRBV3-1 (or the pseudogene TRBV3-2) combines with J gene TRBJ2-1; D gene unclear. Germline V gene sequence: CDR1 LGHDT, CDR2 YNNKEL (reference sequence). This CDR3 spans 12 amino acids. Deletions cut 5 bases from V and 7 bases from J, with 9 bases between. CDR3 in DNA: TGTGCCAGCAGCTCGCAGTGGAATGAGCAGTTCTTC. It specifies CASSSQWNEQFF.

The CDR3 region is CASSLTRSSYEQYF. The CDR3 DNA sequence: TGTGCCAGCAGCCTCACAAGGAGTTCCTACGAGCAGTACTTC. The chain couples TRBV7-8 to TRBJ2-7, with D hard to call. Germline CDR1 is SGHVS and CDR2 is FQNEAQ. Trimming took off 5 bases at V and 1 base at J, with 12 bases between the two ends. The CDR3 covers 14 residues.

This clone was recorded a few times. The V call is TRBV7-9, the J call TRBJ1-2; weak D call: TRBD1 (6 bases). Germline loops: CDR1 SEHNR, CDR2 FQNEAQ (reference sequence). With 1 base removed from V and 0 bases from J, the gap between germline ends came to 18 bases. This CDR3 spans 18 amino acids. As DNA, the CDR3 is TGTGCCAGCAGCTTAGAGGGGGGCTGGGAGAAACCTAACTATGGCTACACCTTC. Its protein is CASSLEGGWEKPNYGYTF.

The rearrangement uses TRBV25-1 and TRBJ2-3; 9 bases map to TRBD2. With V trimmed by 4 bases and J by 0 bases, 2 bases remained unmatched. The CDR3 is 15 amino acids. The germline V gene encodes CDR1 MGHDK and CDR2 SYGVNS. CDR3 sequence reads: CASSAREGSTDTQYF. The CDR3 nucleotides are TGTGCCAGCAGTGCGCGGGAGGGGAGCACAGATACGCAGTATTTT. Looking up the rest from reference TRBV25-1 and TRBJ2-3 gives the full variable domain: EADIYQTPRYLVIGTGKKITLECSQTMGHDKMYWYQQDPGMELHLIHYSYGVNSTEKGDLSSESTVSRIRTEHFPLTLESARPSHTSQYLCASSAREGSTDTQYFGPGTRLTVL.

This chain joins TRBV7-8 and TRBJ2-3; 8 bases match TRBD1. The CDR3 loop spans 15 amino acids. The V gene end was trimmed by 5 bases and the J gene end by 2 bases; junction bases not matched to a gene: 6. CDR1 SGHVS and CDR2 FQNEAQ come from the germline V gene. The CDR3 is CASSRLDRDTDTQYF. CDR3 sequence (DNA): TGTGCCAGCAGCCGATTGGACAGGGACACAGATACGCAGTATTTT.

This chain links TRBV7-8 with TRBJ1-1; TRBD1 matches 10 bases. Germline CDR1 reads SGHVS; CDR2 reads FQNEAQ. This CDR3 region has 16 residues. The V segment lost 5 bases and the J segment 1 base; nucleotides outside the gene matches: 7. CDR3 in amino acids: CASSPRDRGENTEAFF. The CDR3 DNA reads as TGTGCCAGCAGCCCACGGGACAGGGGAGAGAACACTGAAGCTTTCTTT.

This chain uses TRBV9 with TRBJ2-1; 11 bases fit TRBD2. The CDR3 is 15 residues long. Trimming removed 5 bases from V and 2 bases from J; junction bases left unmatched: 3. CDR1 and CDR2 (germline): SGDLS, YYNGEE. The CDR3 sequence: CASSATSGAYNEQFF. The CDR3 DNA reads TGTGCCAGCAGTGCGACTAGCGGGGCCTACAATGAGCAGTTCTTC. Variable domain in full (rest from reference TRBV9 and TRBJ2-1): DSGVTQTPKHLITATGQRVTLRCSPRSGDLSVYWYQQSLDQGLQFLIQYYNGEERAKGNILERFSAQQFPDLHSELNLSSLELGDSALYFCASSATSGAYNEQFFGPGTRLTVL.

V is TRBV9 and J is TRBJ1-2; 10 bases match TRBD1. The CDR3 runs to 14 residues. Germline V lookup: CDR1 SGDLS, CDR2 YYNGEE. V lost 3 bases to trimming and J lost 4 bases; unmatched junction nucleotides: 3. The CDR3 reads CASSGQGAGYGYTF. Here the CDR3 DNA reads TGTGCCAGCAGCGGACAGGGGGCGGGCTATGGCTACACCTTC.

The V and J genes are TRBV4-2 and TRBJ1-4, with TRBD1 matching 9 bases. Germline trimming cut 4 bases from V and 8 bases from J; bases unmatched to any gene: 8. The germline V gene encodes CDR1 LGHNA and CDR2 YNFKEQ. The CDR3 extends over 15 amino acids. The CDR3 sequence is CASSRRTGAGEKLFF. CDR3 sequence (DNA): TGTGCCAGCAGCCGGCGGACAGGGGCGGGAGAAAAACTGTTTTTT.

The chain combines TRBV19 with TRBJ2-5; 9 bases align to TRBD1. The CDR3 has 17 amino acids. The germline gives CDR1 LNHDA, CDR2 SQIVND (reference sequence). J lost 4 bases, V lost 6 bases, and 15 bases had no gene match. The CDR3 region is CASRPKPGTGTRETQYF. CDR3 coding DNA: TGTGCCAGTAGACCGAAGCCGGGGACAGGGACCCGAGAGACCCAGTACTTC.

This clone showed up just once. The chain uses TRBV7-2 and TRBJ1-6; TRBD1 might be the D (6 bases). Germline V gene lookup returns CDR1 SGHTA and CDR2 FQGNSA. There are 16 residues in the CDR3. The V end was cut by 5 bases, the J end by 9 bases, with 20 bases between. CDR3 nucleotides: TGTGCCAGCAGCCTTCCCAGGGGCGGGCGGATTTCACCCCTCCACTTT. Protein product: CASSLPRGGRISPLHF.

V is TRBV18 and J is TRBJ1-4; no reliable D call. Per germline, CDR1 KGHSH and CDR2 LQKENI. The V gene lost 2 bases and the J gene lost 4 bases, with 17 bases spanning the gap. This CDR3 has 17 residues. DNA of the CDR3: TGTGCCAGCTCACCAACTCCCTGGGAACAGAATAATGAAAAACTGTTTTTT. It yields the protein CASSPTPWEQNNEKLFF.

The chain carries TRBV11-2 and TRBJ2-7; 7 bases agree with TRBD1. This CDR3 spans 15 amino acids. The V gene's germline CDR1 is SGHAT and CDR2 FQNNGV. The V gene end was trimmed by 5 bases and the J gene end by 0 bases; junction bases not matched to a gene: 7. CDR3 sequence: CASSARRDSSYEQYF. The CDR3 DNA follows: TGTGCCAGCAGCGCGAGAAGGGACAGCTCCTACGAGCAGTACTTC.

V gene TRBV2 combines with J gene TRBJ1-5, with 7 bases that match TRBD1. The V segment lost 8 bases and the J segment 2 bases; nucleotides outside the gene matches: 9. This CDR3 comprises 15 residues. CDR1 SNHLY and CDR2 FYNNEI come from the germline V gene. In DNA, the CDR3 is TGTGCCAGCCAGCGCGGGACAGACGGCAATCAGCCCCAGCATTTT. It yields the protein CASQRGTDGNQPQHF.

The V gene is TRBV19, the J gene TRBJ1-1; possibly TRBD1 for D (5 bases). Deletions cut 5 bases from V and 6 bases from J, with 13 bases between. From germline, CDR1 is LNHDA and CDR2 SQIVND (reference sequence). The CDR3 covers 13 residues. CDR3 loop: CASSPTSRAEAFF. CDR3 DNA sequence: TGTGCCAGTAGTCCGACCTCCAGGGCTGAAGCTTTCTTT.

This chain uses TRBV7-8 with TRBJ2-3, with D tentatively TRBD2 (6 bases). The CDR3 runs to 13 residues. Germline CDR1 SGHVS, CDR2 FQNEAQ. V lost 10 bases and J lost 2, with 13 bases in between. The CDR3 loop reads CATLSGHTDTQYF. CDR3 sequence (DNA): TGTGCCACCCTTAGCGGACACACAGATACGCAGTATTTT.

This chain uses TRBV2 with TRBJ2-3; 7 nucleotides agree with TRBD2. From germline, CDR1 is SNHLY and CDR2 FYNNEI. The CDR3 spans 14 residues. V lost 6 bases and J lost 1; bases outside the gene matches: 4. The DNA of the CDR3 is TGTGCCAGCAGGGGGGGGTGGGGCACAGATACGCAGTATTTT. The encoded protein is CASRGGWGTDTQYF.

In this sample, this clone turned up once. The chain joins TRBV27 to TRBJ1-2; D is possibly TRBD1 (6 bases). Trimming stripped 1 base from V and 0 bases from J, with 9 bases between. The CDR3 is 15 amino acids. CDR1 and CDR2 (germline): MNHEY, SMNVEV (reference sequence). CDR3 DNA sequence: TGTGCCAGCAGTTTATGGGCAGGGGCTAACTATGGCTACACCTTC. Its protein product is CASSLWAGANYGYTF.

V is TRBV19 and J is TRBJ1-2; D possibly corresponds to TRBD1 (5 bases). CDR1 is LNHDA, CDR2 SQIVND, per germline (reference sequence). CDR3 length: 13 residues. V lost 6 bases and J lost 4, with 12 bases in between. In nucleotides, the CDR3 is TGTGCCAGTAGCAAGGGGTGGGGCTATGGCTACACCTTC. Its protein is CASSKGWGYGYTF. Full variable domain (remainder filled in from reference TRBV19 and TRBJ1-2): DGGITQSPKYLFRKEGQNVTLSCEQNLNHDAMYWYRQDPGQGLRLIYYSQIVNDFQKGDIAEGYSVSREKKESFPLTVTSAQKNPTAFYLCASSKGWGYGYTFGSGTRLTVV.